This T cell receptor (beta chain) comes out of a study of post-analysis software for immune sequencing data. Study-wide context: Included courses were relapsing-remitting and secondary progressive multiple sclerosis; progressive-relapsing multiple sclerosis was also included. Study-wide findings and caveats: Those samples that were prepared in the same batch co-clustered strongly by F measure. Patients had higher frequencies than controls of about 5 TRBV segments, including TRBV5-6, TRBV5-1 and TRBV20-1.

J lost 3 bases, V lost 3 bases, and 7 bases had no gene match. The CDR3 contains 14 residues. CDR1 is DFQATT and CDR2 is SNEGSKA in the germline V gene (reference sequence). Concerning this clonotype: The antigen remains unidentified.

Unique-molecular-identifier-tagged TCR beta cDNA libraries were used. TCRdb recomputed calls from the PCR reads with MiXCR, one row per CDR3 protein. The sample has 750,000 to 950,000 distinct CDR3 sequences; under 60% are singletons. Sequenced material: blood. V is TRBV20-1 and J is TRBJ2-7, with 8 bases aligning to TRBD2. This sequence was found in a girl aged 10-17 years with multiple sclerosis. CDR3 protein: CSARESTSDYEQYF. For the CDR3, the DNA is TGCAGTGCTAGGGAGTCGACTAGCGACTACGAGCAGTACTTC.